Listed below are T cell receptor beta chains from one sample, sequenced in a study of blood T cells in healthy people across ages. Each CDR3 protein gets one entry after TCRdb re-called the 5' RACE reads with MiXCR. The data contain some 940,000 distinct CDR3 sequences, about 28% of them seen just once; the ten biggest clones take up roughly 10%. These data were likewise used in another study, on T cells of mothers and their children.

Sequenced sample: blood. The source of these receptors is a woman in her thirties or forties in good health. The CDR3 runs from the conserved cysteine through the conserved F or W. D genes are given only for firm matches. Expanded clones are given a class, and other clones once, few, many or no size at all.

CDR3 protein	CDR3 DNA	V gene	D gene	clone size	J gene
CASSLGGTVLGNEQFF	TGCGCCAGCAGCTTGGGGGGTACAGTCCTCGGGAATGAGCAGTTCTTC	TRBV5-1	NA	many	TRBJ2-1
CASSPPGLENEQFF	TGTGCCAGCAGCCCACCGGGACTAGAGAATGAGCAGTTCTTC	TRBV7-9	TRBD2	few	TRBJ2-1
CASSQAGWEQFF	TGCGCCAGCAGCCAAGCAGGGTGGGAGCAGTTCTTC	TRBV4-3	NA	NA	TRBJ2-1
CASSYISGVTGELFF	TGTGCCAGCAGTTACATTTCAGGTGTCACCGGGGAGCTGTTTTTT	TRBV6-6	NA	NA	TRBJ2-2
CASSQDPGGSNQPQHF	TGTGCCAGCAGCCAAGATCCAGGGGGCAGCAATCAGCCCCAGCATTTT	TRBV4-2	TRBD1	few	TRBJ1-5
CASSTGTRKHF	TGTGCCAGCAGTACCGGGACACGGAAGCACTTC	TRBV6-4	NA	NA	TRBJ2-7
CASTATTSAYGYTF	TGTGCCAGCACCGCTACGACAAGTGCCTATGGCTACACCTTC	TRBV12-3/TRBV12-4	NA	NA	TRBJ1-2
CASGFQRGWETQYF	TGTGCCAGCGGATTTCAGAGGGGATGGGAGACCCAGTACTTC	TRBV28	NA	few	TRBJ2-5
CASSYTSYNEQFF	TGTGCCAGCAGTTACACGTCGTACAATGAGCAGTTCTTC	TRBV6-6	NA	many	TRBJ2-1
CRARGIQETQYF	TGCAGGGCTAGAGGTATCCAAGAGACCCAGTACTTC	TRBV20-1	NA	once	TRBJ2-5
CASGQTGSYEQYF	TGCGCCAGCGGACAGACAGGGTCCTACGAGCAGTACTTC	TRBV4-1	TRBD1	few	TRBJ2-7
CASSSRKWSYEQYF	TGTGCCAGCAGTTCACGGAAATGGTCCTACGAGCAGTACTTC	TRBV6-6	NA	few	TRBJ2-7
CASSPRALGPQETQYF	TGTGCCAGCAGCCCCAGGGCCCTAGGTCCCCAAGAGACCCAGTACTTC	TRBV7-3	NA	NA	TRBJ2-5
CAISEALNNEQFF	TGTGCCATCAGTGAAGCCTTAAACAATGAGCAGTTCTTC	TRBV10-3	NA	many	TRBJ2-1
CATSREAGPILGEQYF	TGTGCCACCAGCAGAGAAGCAGGCCCAATATTGGGGGAGCAGTACTTC	TRBV15	NA	many	TRBJ2-7
CASRPGQGVSQETQYF	TGTGCCAGCAGGCCGGGACAGGGAGTGTCCCAAGAGACCCAGTACTTC	TRBV2	TRBD1	many	TRBJ2-5
CASSLAADRAYNEQFF	TGCGCCAGCAGCTTGGCCGCGGACAGGGCCTACAATGAGCAGTTCTTC	TRBV5-1	TRBD1	once	TRBJ2-1
CASSLDTGGGLYEQYF	TGCGCCAGCAGCTTGGATACAGGGGGCGGTCTCTACGAGCAGTACTTC	TRBV5-1	TRBD1	many	TRBJ2-7
CASSDRRRGLQHSTDTQYF	TGTGCCAGCAGTGACCGGAGAAGGGGGCTGCAACATAGCACAGATACGCAGTATTTT	TRBV12-3/TRBV12-4	TRBD1	few	TRBJ2-3
CSAPRALDNSPLHF	TGCAGTGCCCCAAGGGCCCTGGATAATTCACCCCTCCACTTT	TRBV20-1	NA	few	TRBJ1-6
CASSRGYVTEAFF	TGCGCCAGCAGCCGAGGGTACGTCACTGAAGCTTTCTTT	TRBV5-1	NA	NA	TRBJ1-1
CASSTQSDEQYF	TGTGCCAGCAGCACCCAGTCCGACGAGCAGTACTTC	TRBV7-9	NA	few	TRBJ2-7
CASSLDGQGGHNEQFF	TGCGCCAGCAGCTTGGATGGACAGGGGGGTCACAATGAGCAGTTCTTC	TRBV5-1	TRBD1	few	TRBJ2-1
CSVGMSGPYNEQFF	TGCAGCGTTGGCATGTCGGGCCCCTACAATGAGCAGTTCTTC	TRBV29-1	NA	many	TRBJ2-1
CSAGRLAASTDTQYF	TGCAGTGCTGGAAGACTAGCCGCTAGCACAGATACGCAGTATTTT	TRBV20-1	TRBD2	many	TRBJ2-3
CASSLPGTRLGQGEAFF	TGCGCCAGCAGCTTACCCGGTACCAGATTGGGACAGGGGGAAGCTTTCTTT	TRBV7-9	TRBD1	NA	TRBJ1-1
CASSQLTWDTEAFF	TGCGCCAGCAGTCAGTTAACATGGGACACTGAAGCTTTCTTT	TRBV5-1	NA	once	TRBJ1-1
CTSLAGVSTDTQYF	TGTACCAGCCTAGCGGGGGTTAGCACAGATACGCAGTATTTT	TRBV2	TRBD2	NA	TRBJ2-3
CASSLPSGGHSVEQFF	TGTGCCAGCAGTTTGCCCAGCGGGGGCCATTCGGTGGAGCAGTTCTTC	TRBV28	TRBD2	many	TRBJ2-1
CASSPPGQVGYNEQFF	TGTGCCAGCAGCCCACCGGGACAGGTGGGATACAATGAGCAGTTCTTC	TRBV7-9	TRBD1	few	TRBJ2-1
CASSVATVGGIYGYTF	TGTGCCAGCAGCGTAGCTACTGTCGGGGGAATCTATGGCTACACCTTC	TRBV9	NA	NA	TRBJ1-2
CASSPKGGWNTEAFF	TGTGCCAGCTCGCCAAAAGGGGGGTGGAACACTGAAGCTTTCTTT	TRBV18	NA	few	TRBJ1-1
CASGGLAAQGTQYF	TGTGCCAGCGGGGGACTAGCGGCGCAGGGTACGCAGTATTTT	TRBV2	TRBD2	NA	TRBJ2-3